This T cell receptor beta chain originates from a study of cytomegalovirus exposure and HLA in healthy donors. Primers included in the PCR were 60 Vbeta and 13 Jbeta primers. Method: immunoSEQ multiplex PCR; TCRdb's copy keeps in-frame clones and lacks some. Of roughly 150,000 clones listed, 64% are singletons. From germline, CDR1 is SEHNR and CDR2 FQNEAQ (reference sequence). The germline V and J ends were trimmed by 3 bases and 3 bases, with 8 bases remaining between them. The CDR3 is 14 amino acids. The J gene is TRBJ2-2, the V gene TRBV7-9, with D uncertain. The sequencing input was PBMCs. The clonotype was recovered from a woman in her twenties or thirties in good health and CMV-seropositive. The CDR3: CASSFYRDTGELFF. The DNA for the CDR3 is TGTGCCAGCAGCTTTTACAGAGACACCGGGGAGCTGTTTTTT.